The 10 T cell receptor beta chains reported below all come from one sample, sequenced in a study of cytomegalovirus exposure and HLA in healthy donors. Researchers ran the PCR with 60 Vbeta and 13 Jbeta primers. Using immunoSEQ multiplex PCR, the repertoire was profiled, and TCRdb retains in-frame clones only, with some absent. The sample includes 170,000 or so clones, roughly 81% of them seen just once. The specimen was PBMCs. These receptors were collected from a girl under 18 in good health and CMV-seropositive.

The chain employs TRBV6-4 and TRBJ1-6; TRBD1 agrees at 7 bases. Germline CDR1 MRHNA, CDR2 SNTAGT. The CDR3 runs 14 residues. With V trimmed by 7 bases and J by 5 bases, 5 bases remained unmatched. In DNA, the CDR3 is TGTGCCAGCATCGGACAGGTCGATAATTCACCCCTCCACTTT. Residues: CASIGQVDNSPLHF.

This clone was seen a handful of times. V gene TRBV5-4 combines with J gene TRBJ2-7; TRBD1 aligns across 12 bases. Germline V lookup: CDR1 SGHNT, CDR2 YYREEE (reference sequence). V dropped 4 bases and J dropped 5; count of bases not matched to a gene: 7. The CDR3 covers 15 residues. CDR3 residues: CASSLTGQGANEQYF. The CDR3 nucleotides are TGTGCCAGCAGCCTGACGGGACAGGGGGCTAACGAGCAGTACTTC.

The V gene is TRBV4-1, the J gene TRBJ1-1; no clear D gene. The CDR3 covers 14 residues. CDR1 is MGHRA and CDR2 is YSYEKL in the germline V gene. The V end lost 2 bases, the J end lost 5 bases, and 12 bases lay between the germline ends. The CDR3 region is CASSQRRVRTEAFF. CDR3 bases: TGCGCCAGCAGCCAACGGAGGGTTAGGACTGAAGCTTTCTTT.

V and J are TRBV5-1 and TRBJ2-7, with 9 bases fitting TRBD1. V trimming: 3 bases; J trimming: 3 bases; junction bases outside the gene matches: 7. This CDR3 region has 15 residues. Germline values: CDR1 SGHRS, CDR2 YFSETQ. CDR3 nucleotide sequence: TGCGCCAGCAGCTCTACAGGGGGCGCTGGCTACGAGCAGTACTTC. Protein product: CASSSTGGAGYEQYF.

The J gene is TRBJ1-2, the V gene TRBV9; D ambiguous. The CDR3 runs 14 residues. The V and J ends lost 5 bases and 2 bases respectively, with 13 bases between them. Germline assignment: CDR1 SGDLS and CDR2 YYNGEE. Written as DNA, the CDR3 is TGTGCCAGCAGAGAAGAGGGTGGAAACTATGGCTACACCTTC. Protein product: CASREEGGNYGYTF.

This clone was recorded a few times. One end of the junction varies from germline; a read error may be responsible. The chain recombines TRBV7-9 with TRBJ2-5; 7 nucleotides line up with TRBD2. Germline values: CDR1 SEHNR, CDR2 FQNEAQ (reference sequence). This CDR3 is built from 18 residues. Written as DNA, the CDR3 is TGTTCCAGCTTCGATCCTGCCGCGGGAGCTTTAGGGGCGGAGACCCAGTACTTC. Protein: CSSFDPAAGALGAETQYF.

V is TRBV6-6 and J is TRBJ2-5; D uncertain. The CDR3 is 15 amino acids. The V and J ends lost 0 bases and 5 bases respectively, with 13 bases between them. Germline V gene sequence: CDR1 MNHNY, CDR2 SVGAGI (reference sequence). The CDR3 DNA reads TGTGCCAGCAGTTACTCCCTAGGTTTACGGGAGACCCAGTACTTC. Translated, it gives CASSYSLGLRETQYF.

CDR3 in amino acids: CAISETGLAGAADTQYF. DNA for the CDR3: TGTGCCATCAGTGAGACCGGACTAGCGGGGGCAGCAGATACGCAGTATTTT. V gene TRBV10-3 combines with J gene TRBJ2-3; 13 bases are shared with TRBD2. Germline CDR1 and CDR2: ENHRY and SYGVKD. The CDR3 has 17 amino acids. V gave up 2 bases and J gave up 4 bases; unmatched junction bases: 6.

This chain links TRBV10-2 with TRBJ1-1, with D hard to call. The V end lost 2 bases, the J end lost 5 bases, and 3 bases lay between the germline ends. Germline V gene sequence: CDR1 WSHSY, CDR2 SAAADI. This CDR3 contains 11 residues. In nucleotides, the CDR3 is TGCGCCAGCAGTGAGCGTACTGAAGCTTTCTTT. It encodes CASSERTEAFF.

V usage is TRBV4-2 and J usage is TRBJ1-2; TRBD1 agrees at 7 bases. The CDR3 spans 15 residues. The V gene end was trimmed by 4 bases and the J gene end by 6 bases; junction bases not matched to a gene: 11. The germline gives CDR1 LGHNA, CDR2 YNFKEQ. The CDR3 DNA reads as TGTGCCAGCAGCCGAGAAGACAGGGTCCAAAATGGCTACACCTTC. Its protein is CASSREDRVQNGYTF.